Listed below are T cell receptor beta chains from one sample, sequenced in a study of identical twins. TCRdb used MiXCR to reprocess the 5' RACE reads, holding one entry per CDR3 protein. The sample has around 530,000 distinct CDR3 sequences, roughly 15% seen once. The sample also formed part of further work on yellow fever vaccine responses in identical twins.

Sequences were obtained from CD4+ T cells sorted from blood. These receptors were taken from a woman under 30 in good health. CDR3s include the opening cysteine and the closing phenylalanine or tryptophan. Clone size appears in some rows only: once, few, many, or a class for an expanded clone.

J gene | V gene | clone size | CDR3 protein
TRBJ2-2 | TRBV7-3 | NA | CALCSSPTGLLNHGELFF
TRBJ2-3 | TRBV29-1 | many | CSVEDGKGKGTDTQYF
TRBJ2-1 | TRBV2 | NA | CASSDVTGSSYNEQFF
TRBJ2-2 | TRBV29-1 | NA | CSVAGGGSFTGELFF
TRBJ2-5 | TRBV12-3/TRBV12-4 | few | CASSFIRETQYF
TRBJ1-1 | TRBV6-6 | few | CASTRDGAFF
TRBJ2-1 | TRBV5-1 | few | CASSGGVTGFNEQFF
TRBJ2-5 | TRBV6-5 | NA | CASSYAYTGKQETQYF
TRBJ2-6 | TRBV19 | few | CASSSGRLISGANVLTF
TRBJ2-1 | TRBV12-3/TRBV12-4 | NA | CASLPSGTSGGKTYNEQFF
TRBJ2-3 | TRBV7-3 | few | CASSLTGGNSDTQYF
TRBJ2-3 | TRBV12-3/TRBV12-4 | NA | CASGRNTDTQYF
TRBJ2-6 | TRBV7-9 | many | CASSLDGVKANVLTF
TRBJ2-5 | TRBV7-8 | NA | CASSSDRVNQETQYF
TRBJ2-1 | TRBV12-3/TRBV12-4 | NA | CASSTHSGIGNEQFF
TRBJ1-2 | TRBV29-1 | few | CSLYGTESSNYGYTF
TRBJ1-5 | TRBV5-1 | few | CASSDGTGRQPQHF
TRBJ2-2 | TRBV11-2 | NA | CASSLVITKNTGELFF
TRBJ2-1 | TRBV10-3 | NA | CAISERGGGPYNEQFF
TRBJ2-4 | TRBV11-2 | NA | CASSLPDITLAKNIQYF
TRBJ2-5 | TRBV28 | few | CASSAPGDQETQYF
TRBJ2-2 | TRBV4-2 | few | CASSQEAPTSGNTGELFF
TRBJ2-2 | TRBV13 | once | CASSRDRPTGELFF
TRBJ2-5 | TRBV5-8 | few | CASSLSEYSQETQYF
TRBJ2-1 | TRBV20-1 | NA | CSARTTPGGGNEQFF
TRBJ1-5 | TRBV12-3/TRBV12-4 | NA | CASSFGGGSQPQHF
TRBJ1-6 | TRBV7-6 | few | CASSPQQGSPLHF
TRBJ2-7 | TRBV7-9 | few | CASSLTTDRAYEQYF